Below are 28 T cell receptor beta chains sequenced from a single sample in a study of shared clonotypes between healthy human individuals. Sequenced by immunoSEQ multiplex PCR; TCRdb stores in-frame clones only, minus some. The sample lists approximately 2.1 million clones; roughly 93% were seen once. Input material: naive CD4+ T cells from PBMCs. Specified subset: CD45RA+ positively selected. These receptors were obtained from a man younger than 35 in good health. Some clones in this sample may be carry-over from other donors' samples.

The J gene is TRBJ2-1, the V gene TRBV18; 8 bases align to TRBD2. CDR1 is KGHSH, CDR2 LQKENI, per germline. This CDR3 has 16 residues. V lost 5 bases and J lost 0; bases outside the gene matches: 6. CDR3 nucleotides: TGTGCCAGCTCATCTTTAGCGGGAAGCTCCTACAATGAGCAGTTCTTC. Translating it yields CASSSLAGSSYNEQFF.

The chain recombines TRBV9 with TRBJ2-2; TRBD2 aligns across 10 bases. CDR3 length equals 18 residues. V dropped 3 bases and J dropped 1; count of bases not matched to a gene: 9. Germline V gene lookup returns CDR1 SGDLS and CDR2 YYNGEE. The DNA of the CDR3 is TGTGCCAGCAGCGGCCTAGCGGGAGCGACTAGGAACACCGGGGAGCTGTTTTTT. Amino acid sequence: CASSGLAGATRNTGELFF.

The rearrangement uses TRBV5-4 and TRBJ1-2; 11 nucleotides agree with TRBD1. This CDR3 spans 17 amino acids. From germline, CDR1 is SGHNT and CDR2 YYREEE (reference sequence). V shed 4 bases, J shed 4 bases, and the junction held 12 bases outside the gene matches. The CDR3 loop is CASSQGPDRGQVYGYTF. The CDR3 DNA reads as TGTGCCAGCAGCCAGGGCCCGGACAGGGGGCAAGTCTATGGCTACACCTTC.

J is TRBJ2-2 and V is TRBV5-6; 7 bases map to TRBD1. CDR3 length: 16 residues. CDR1 is SGHDT, CDR2 YYEEEE, per germline. V dropped 4 bases and J dropped 2; count of bases not matched to a gene: 8. The CDR3, as DNA: TGTGCCAGCAGCGTCTGGGCAGGGGGAAACACCGGGGAGCTGTTTTTT. Translating it yields CASSVWAGGNTGELFF.

This clone came up once. This chain connects TRBV15 to TRBJ2-5; TRBD2 matches 7 bases. The trim removed 4 bases at V and 1 base at J, leaving 9 bases unmatched. CDR3 length: 16 residues. CDR1 is LNHNV and CDR2 is YYDKDF in the germline V gene (reference sequence). CDR3 coding DNA: TGTGCCACCAGCACTCCAGGCACGGGGGGCCAAGAGACCCAGTACTTC. Encoded protein: CATSTPGTGGQETQYF.

The chain couples TRBV28 to TRBJ2-2; TRBD1 matches 7 bases. Trimming removed 6 bases from V and 1 base from J; junction bases left unmatched: 5. This CDR3 contains 15 residues. The germline V gene encodes CDR1 MDHEN and CDR2 SYDVKM. The CDR3 is CASRMRDRNTGELFF. DNA of the CDR3: TGTGCCAGCAGAATGAGGGACAGGAACACCGGGGAGCTGTTTTTT.

This chain joins TRBV7-3 and TRBJ2-5; D might be TRBD2 (5 bases). Germline V gene data show CDR1 as SGHTA and CDR2 as FQGTGA. V was cut by 2 bases and J by 5 bases, with 15 bases left in between. The CDR3 is made up of 15 amino acids. CDR3 sequence: CASSLYDRTGETQYF. Here the CDR3 DNA reads TGTGCCAGCAGCTTATATGATAGGACTGGCGAGACCCAGTACTTC.

This chain joins TRBV25-1 and TRBJ1-4; tentative D call: TRBD1 (5 bases). Germline V gene data show CDR1 as MGHDK and CDR2 as SYGVNS. V shed 7 bases and J shed 2 bases, with 8 bases lying between them. This CDR3 comprises 13 residues. The CDR3 DNA is TGTGCCAGCACCAGGGCGACTAATGAAAAACTGTTTTTT. This translates into CASTRATNEKLFF.

This clone showed up just a few times. The same CDR3 can be traced to other DNA sequences in this sample. V usage is TRBV5-1 and J usage is TRBJ1-5, with D perhaps matching TRBD1 (5 bases). Germline V gene lookup returns CDR1 SGHRS and CDR2 YFSETQ. V gave up 3 bases and J gave up 6 bases, with 10 bases separating them. The CDR3 covers 13 residues. CDR3 coding DNA: TGCGCCAGCAGCTCCGGGGGTGGTCAGCCCCAGCATTTT. As protein: CASSSGGGQPQHF. The variable domain in full, with the rest retrieved from reference TRBV5-1 and TRBJ1-5, is KAGVTQTPRYLIKTRGQQVTLSCSPISGHRSVSWYQQTPGQGLQFLFEYFSETQRNKGNFPGRFSGRQFSNSRSEMNVSTLELGDSALYLCASSSGGGQPQHFGDGTRLSIL.

V gene TRBV2 combines with J gene TRBJ1-1, with D unresolved. Germline loops: CDR1 SNHLY, CDR2 FYNNEI. This CDR3 has 12 amino acids. V lost 8 bases, J lost 1 base, and 8 bases lay in between. CDR3 coding DNA: TGTGCCAGCGTCCCACGGAACACTGAAGCTTTCTTT. Translation gives CASVPRNTEAFF.

V gene TRBV30 combines with J gene TRBJ2-2; a possible D gene is TRBD1 (6 bases). Germline V gene sequence: CDR1 GTSNPN, CDR2 SVGIG (reference sequence). The CDR3 covers 12 residues. Trimming removed 7 bases from V and 7 bases from J, with 13 bases in between. The chain's CDR3 is CASGEGGGELFF. CDR3 DNA: TGTGCCTCTGGTGAAGGGGGCGGGGAGCTGTTTTTT.

The table lists this clone with a count of one. The chain employs TRBV4-1 and TRBJ2-7; 10 bases fit TRBD2. The CDR3 totals 15 residues. Looked up from germline, CDR1 is MGHRA and CDR2 is YSYEKL. The V segment lost 4 bases and the J segment 9 bases; nucleotides outside the gene matches: 12. The CDR3 here is CASSLGLAEGWGQYF. The CDR3 coding sequence is TGCGCCAGCAGCCTAGGACTAGCGGAGGGGTGGGGGCAGTACTTC.

The chain uses TRBV30 and TRBJ2-3, with 7 bases aligning to TRBD2. Germline assignment: CDR1 GTSNPN and CDR2 SVGIG (reference sequence). V was clipped by 3 bases and J by 1 base; unmatched bases: 7. The CDR3 consists of 15 residues. In DNA, the CDR3 is TGTGCCTGGAGGTGGGCAGGGAGGGGCACAGATACGCAGTATTTT. Protein product: CAWRWAGRGTDTQYF.

The chain uses TRBV5-1 and TRBJ2-2; 11 bases agree with TRBD1. The junction had 5 bases not matched to a gene; V was cut back by 2 bases and J by 8 bases. The CDR3 totals 15 residues. Germline CDR1 SGHRS, CDR2 YFSETQ. The CDR3 DNA sequence: TGCGCCAGCAGCTTTGGACAGGGGGCTTTAGGGGAGCTGTTTTTT. Protein sequence: CASSFGQGALGELFF.

The chain couples TRBV6-9 to TRBJ2-5; no definite D call. Germline values: CDR1 MNHGY, CDR2 SVAAGI. CDR3 size: 10 residues. V lost 6 bases and J lost 13, with 12 bases in between. The CDR3 here is CASSRPARYF. The CDR3 DNA reads as TGTGCCAGCAGCCGTCCTGCGAGGTACTTC.

The chain couples TRBV6-6 to TRBJ2-3; D possibly corresponds to TRBD1 (5 bases). CDR3 length: 13 residues. Germline V gene data show CDR1 as MNHNY and CDR2 as SVGAGI (reference sequence). Trimming took 7 bases from V and 0 from J, leaving 8 bases between them. The CDR3 sequence is CASNRQSTDTQYF. CDR3 DNA: TGTGCCAGCAACCGACAGAGCACAGATACGCAGTATTTT.

The J gene is TRBJ1-2, the V gene TRBV29-1; D is perhaps TRBD1 (6 bases). The germline V and J ends were trimmed by 8 bases and 8 bases, with 15 bases remaining between them. Germline V lookup: CDR1 SQVTM, CDR2 ANQGSEA. CDR3 length: 11 residues. CDR3 sequence: CSSNSGVGYTF. In DNA form, the CDR3 reads TGCAGCTCCAATTCAGGGGTCGGCTACACCTTC.

The CDR3 DNA follows: TGTGCCAGCAGTGCAGGGACGGGCTACACCTTC. Encoded protein: CASSAGTGYTF. The chain is built from TRBV28 and TRBJ1-2, with D perhaps matching TRBD1 (5 bases). Trimming took off 5 bases at V and 8 bases at J, with 9 bases between the two ends. This CDR3 has 11 residues. In germline, CDR1 is MDHEN, CDR2 SYDVKM.

The gene calls are TRBV6-5 and TRBJ2-3; D is possibly TRBD2 (6 bases). Per germline, CDR1 MNHEY and CDR2 SVGAGI. The CDR3 contains 14 residues. Trimming stripped 7 bases from V and 1 base from J, with 12 bases between. The CDR3 spells CASKVAAGTDTQYF. The CDR3 DNA reads TGTGCCAGCAAGGTAGCGGCCGGCACAGATACGCAGTATTTT.

V and J are TRBV15 and TRBJ2-2, with 7 bases that match TRBD1. V lost 0 bases, J lost 7 bases, and 8 bases stayed unmatched. There are 16 residues in the CDR3. Germline V CDR1 and CDR2: LNHNV, YYDKDF (reference sequence). For the CDR3, the DNA is TGTGCCACCAGCAGAGACTCCCCAGGGGGTTACGGGGAGCTGTTTTTT. Its translation is CATSRDSPGGYGELFF.

This chain joins TRBV5-1 and TRBJ2-5; no clear D. This CDR3 is built from 13 residues. Germline assignment: CDR1 SGHRS and CDR2 YFSETQ. V was shortened by 3 bases and J by 5 bases, with 11 bases between the two germline ends. The CDR3 DNA reads as TGCGCCAGCAGCTCCAACAGAGAGGAGACCCAGTACTTC. Translation gives CASSSNREETQYF.

J is TRBJ2-1 and V is TRBV18; TRBD2 aligns across 8 bases. The CDR3 totals 12 residues. Germline CDR1 KGHSH, CDR2 LQKENI. After removal of 4 bases from V and 8 bases from J, the junction contained 1 base not matched to a gene. The CDR3 loop reads CASSLAGYEQFF. Here the CDR3 DNA reads TGTGCCAGCTCACTAGCGGGATATGAGCAGTTCTTC.

The rearrangement uses TRBV4-1 and TRBJ2-7, with D unresolved. The CDR3 spans 16 residues. The germline gives CDR1 MGHRA, CDR2 YSYEKL. With 5 bases removed from V and 5 bases from J, the gap between germline ends came to 22 bases. CDR3: CASSSYLDARKDEQYF. DNA of the CDR3: TGCGCCAGCAGCTCTTACCTGGACGCCCGAAAAGACGAGCAGTACTTC.

The chain employs TRBV11-1 and TRBJ1-1, with a tentative D call TRBD1 (6 bases). Germline V gene data show CDR1 as SGHAT and CDR2 as FQDESV (reference sequence). V was cut by 5 bases and J by 4 bases, with 8 bases left in between. The length of the CDR3 is 12 residues. CDR3 residues: CASSRGGTEAFF. The CDR3 region has the DNA TGTGCCAGCAGCAGGGGGGGCACTGAAGCTTTCTTT.

The V and J genes are TRBV28 and TRBJ1-3; D is perhaps TRBD1 (6 bases). The ends were cut back, 6 bases at V and 0 bases at J, with 21 bases in the middle. Germline CDR1 and CDR2: MDHEN and SYDVKM. This CDR3 has 18 residues. CDR3 DNA sequence: TGTGCCAGCAGCTGGGTTATGCGCAGGGGATTCTCTGGAAACACCATATATTTT. Its translation: CASSWVMRRGFSGNTIYF.

The V and J genes are TRBV19 and TRBJ2-3, with D uncertain. The germline gives CDR1 LNHDA, CDR2 SQIVND (reference sequence). The CDR3 covers 18 residues. V gave up 3 bases and J gave up 0 bases, with 19 bases separating them. Here the CDR3 reads CASSIPSARGMSTDTQYF. CDR3 DNA: TGTGCCAGTAGTATTCCCTCGGCCCGCGGTATGAGCACAGATACGCAGTATTTT.

Notes on this clone: The sample has other DNA sequences that encode this CDR3 too. The chain combines TRBV7-2 with TRBJ1-2, with D perhaps TRBD1 (5 bases). The V end lost 6 bases, the J end lost 5 bases, and 10 bases lay between the germline ends. This CDR3 has 12 amino acids. The germline CDR1 and CDR2 sequences are SGHTA and FQGNSA. The CDR3 DNA is TGTGCCAGCAGTCCAGACAGTTATGGCTACACCTTC. This gives the protein CASSPDSYGYTF.

The genes are TRBV7-3 and TRBJ2-1, with 7 bases lining up with TRBD2. The length of the CDR3 is 15 residues. The germline gives CDR1 SGHTA, CDR2 FQGTGA. Trimming took 2 bases from V and 2 from J; bases not matched to a gene: 3. The CDR3 nucleotides are TGTGCCAGCAGCTTATTGGGACTAACCTACAATGAGCAGTTCTTC. It is translated as CASSLLGLTYNEQFF.